One and the same sample provided the 24 T cell receptor beta chains below, sequenced in a study of cytomegalovirus exposure and HLA in healthy donors. PCR primers comprised 60 Vbeta and 13 Jbeta primers. Assay used: immunoSEQ multiplex PCR; TCRdb lists only in-frame clones, some missing. The table includes hundreds of thousands of clones, about 81% detected once. The sequenced sample was PBMCs. The receptors come from a man in his forties in good health and CMV-seropositive.

The chain joins TRBV7-7 to TRBJ2-1; 10 nucleotides align to TRBD2. CDR1 and CDR2 from the germline V gene are SSHAT and FNYEAQ (reference sequence). The length of the CDR3 is 15 residues. V gave up 4 bases and J gave up 4 bases; unmatched junction bases: 4. The CDR3 DNA follows: TGTGCCAGCAGCTCCGGACTAGCGGCATACAATGAGCAGTTCTTC. This translates into CASSSGLAAYNEQFF.

Written as DNA, the CDR3 is TGTGCCACCAGCTTTCGACAGGGGGGCACTGAAGCTTTCTTT. Translated, it gives CATSFRQGGTEAFF. The chain employs TRBV15 and TRBJ1-1; 9 positions agree with TRBD1. The CDR3 contains 14 residues. J was trimmed by 4 bases and V by 5 bases; bases with no gene match: 5. From germline, CDR1 is LNHNV and CDR2 YYDKDF (reference sequence).

The chain is built from TRBV30 and TRBJ2-1; 8 nucleotides line up with TRBD2. Germline CDR1 is GTSNPN and CDR2 is SVGIG (reference sequence). V dropped 2 bases and J dropped 4; count of bases not matched to a gene: 7. The CDR3 length is 15 residues. CDR3 sequence: CAWSQVREGYNEQFF. The CDR3 DNA sequence: TGTGCCTGGAGTCAGGTCCGGGAGGGGTACAATGAGCAGTTCTTC.

The chain combines TRBV5-8 with TRBJ2-5, with a tentative D call TRBD1 (6 bases). Germline CDR1 SGHTS, CDR2 YDEGEE. CDR3 length: 13 amino acids. Trimming took off 6 bases at V and 4 bases at J, with 13 bases between the two ends. The CDR3 region has the DNA TGTGCCAGCACCCCGGACAGCCGAGAGACCCAGTACTTC. It is translated as CASTPDSRETQYF.

The chain carries TRBV5-1 and TRBJ1-1; no clear D. Germline CDR1 SGHRS, CDR2 YFSETQ. Trimming removed 4 bases from V and 0 bases from J, with 10 bases in between. The CDR3 has 14 amino acids. The CDR3 region has the DNA TGCGCCAGCAGCGGATCAACAGTGAACACTGAAGCTTTCTTT. Translating gives CASSGSTVNTEAFF. Combining the CDR3 with reference TRBV5-1 and TRBJ1-1 gives the whole variable domain KAGVTQTPRYLIKTRGQQVTLSCSPISGHRSVSWYQQTPGQGLQFLFEYFSETQRNKGNFPGRFSGRQFSNSRSEMNVSTLELGDSALYLCASSGSTVNTEAFFGQGTRLTVV.

The genes are TRBV30 and TRBJ2-7; 9 bases map to TRBD1. The CDR3 sequence is 15 residues long. CDR1 and CDR2 from the germline V gene are GTSNPN and SVGIG (reference sequence). V lost 0 bases to trimming and J lost 2 bases; unmatched junction nucleotides: 5. CDR3 in DNA: TGTGCCTGGAGTGTTAGGGACAGGGCGACCTACGAGCAGTACTTC. Amino acid sequence: CAWSVRDRATYEQYF. The full variable domain, completed using reference TRBV30 and TRBJ2-7, is SQTIHQWPATLVQPVGSPLSLECTVEGTSNPNLYWYRQAAGRGLQLLFYSVGIGQISSEVPQNLSASRPQDRQFILSSKKLLLSDSGFYLCAWSVRDRATYEQYFGPGTRLTVT.

This rearrangement joins TRBV6-1 to TRBJ1-1; 8 nucleotides agree with TRBD1. Germline CDR1 and CDR2: MNHNS and SASEGT. Trimming removed 8 bases from V and 4 bases from J; junction bases left unmatched: 9. The CDR3 has 14 amino acids. The CDR3 protein is CASSTTGEATEAFF. For the CDR3, the DNA is TGTGCCAGCTCCACGACAGGGGAGGCCACTGAAGCTTTCTTT.

The J gene is TRBJ1-1, the V gene TRBV6-6; maybe TRBD1 (6 bases). Germline values: CDR1 MNHNY, CDR2 SVGAGI (reference sequence). The CDR3 spans 15 residues. V gave up 6 bases and J gave up 0 bases, with 14 bases separating them. CDR3 loop: CASRDSGGVNTEAFF. CDR3 DNA: TGTGCCAGCAGGGACAGCGGGGGGGTGAACACTGAAGCTTTCTTT.

The rearrangement links TRBV6-1 to TRBJ2-4, with a weak D call TRBD1 (5 bases). This CDR3 comprises 15 residues. V was pared by 5 bases and J by 3 bases, with 14 bases between. Germline V lookup: CDR1 MNHNS, CDR2 SASEGT. CDR3 nucleotide sequence: TGTGCCAGCAGTAACCCCCGGACACACAAAAACATTCAGTACTTC. Translated: CASSNPRTHKNIQYF.

The chain couples TRBV5-1 to TRBJ2-2; 11 bases align to TRBD1. CDR3 length equals 15 residues. J gave up 7 bases and V 4 bases, and 6 bases lay outside the gene matches. From germline, CDR1 is SGHRS and CDR2 YFSETQ. CDR3 amino acids: CASSHGQGAGGELFF. The CDR3 DNA is TGCGCCAGCAGCCACGGACAGGGGGCGGGCGGGGAGCTGTTTTTT.

The rearrangement uses TRBV27 and TRBJ2-7; the match to TRBD2 covers 9 bases. V was clipped by 3 bases and J by 3 bases; unmatched bases: 3. CDR1 is MNHEY and CDR2 is SMNVEV in the germline V gene (reference sequence). This CDR3 region has 14 residues. CDR3 bases: TGTGCCAGCAGTTTGGGGACTAGCCTCTACGAGCAGTACTTC. The encoded protein is CASSLGTSLYEQYF.

The chain is built from TRBV6-1 and TRBJ2-7, with 16 bases that match TRBD2. The V gene end was trimmed by 3 bases and the J gene end by 2 bases; junction bases not matched to a gene: 4. Germline CDR1 is MNHNS and CDR2 is SASEGT. This CDR3 is built from 17 residues. CDR3 sequence: CASSDPGLAGGPYEQYF. For the CDR3, the DNA is TGTGCCAGCAGTGACCCGGGACTAGCGGGAGGGCCCTACGAGCAGTACTTC.

V and J are TRBV6-5 and TRBJ2-7, with TRBD2 as a possible D gene (6 bases). The germline V gene has CDR1 MNHEY and CDR2 SVGAGI. V lost 5 bases and J 7 bases, leaving 12 bases between the germline ends. CDR3 size: 12 residues. The CDR3 DNA is TGTGCCAGCAGTCCGCCGGGACTTGAGCAGTACTTC. Translation: CASSPPGLEQYF.

J is TRBJ2-3 and V is TRBV28, with D uncertain. Germline V gene sequence: CDR1 MDHEN, CDR2 SYDVKM. V was pared by 1 base and J by 3 bases, with 11 bases between. This CDR3 is built from 15 residues. CDR3 nucleotide sequence: TGTGCCAGCAGTTTATTTAGTAAGTTGACAGATACGCAGTATTTT. It encodes CASSLFSKLTDTQYF.

A word on this clone: The junction differs from germline at one of its ends, possibly a read error. The rearrangement joins TRBV27 to TRBJ2-2, with a possible D match to TRBD2 (5 bases). The CDR3 has 14 amino acids. The germline gives CDR1 MNHEY, CDR2 SMNVEV (reference sequence). CDR3 residues: CASSLTGKHRGAVF. CDR3 nucleotides: TGTGCCAGCAGTTTAACGGGGAAACACCGGGGAGCTGTTTTT.

CDR3 sequence reads: CASSLGGGIDYGYTF. CDR3 sequence (DNA): TGCGCCAGCAGCTTGGGGGGGGGCATTGATTATGGCTACACCTTC. The chain couples TRBV5-1 to TRBJ1-2, with a possible D match to TRBD1 (6 bases). Germline V gene sequence: CDR1 SGHRS, CDR2 YFSETQ. CDR3 size: 15 residues. V was pared by 0 bases and J by 5 bases, with 14 bases between.

This sequence joins TRBV5-1 and TRBJ1-5; TRBD1 might be the D (5 bases). Germline CDR1 and CDR2: SGHRS and YFSETQ. CDR3 length: 14 amino acids. V dropped 0 bases and J dropped 7 bases, with 11 bases sitting between them. The CDR3 reads CASSLGGGDQPQHF. The CDR3, as DNA: TGCGCCAGCAGCTTGGGGGGCGGAGACCAGCCCCAGCATTTT. Full variable domain (rest looked up from reference TRBV5-1 and TRBJ1-5): KAGVTQTPRYLIKTRGQQVTLSCSPISGHRSVSWYQQTPGQGLQFLFEYFSETQRNKGNFPGRFSGRQFSNSRSEMNVSTLELGDSALYLCASSLGGGDQPQHFGDGTRLSIL.

The CDR3: CAIGLAGYNEQFF. The CDR3 region has the DNA TGTGCCATCGGCCTAGCGGGCTACAATGAGCAGTTCTTC. The chain links TRBV10-3 to TRBJ2-1; 8 nucleotides align to TRBD2. The ends lost 8 bases at V and 3 bases at J; junction bases unmatched: 3. This CDR3 is 13 amino acids long. Germline V gene data show CDR1 as ENHRY and CDR2 as SYGVKD.

The CDR3 coding sequence is TGTGCCAGCAGCTTAAGTAGGACAGACAATCAGCCCCAGCATTTT. Amino acid sequence: CASSLSRTDNQPQHF. The chain links TRBV7-6 to TRBJ1-5; D perhaps matches TRBD1 (6 bases). This CDR3 is built from 15 residues. The germline V and J ends were trimmed by 2 bases and 3 bases, with 11 bases remaining between them. CDR1 is SGHVS and CDR2 is FNYEAQ in the germline V gene.

This chain connects TRBV19 to TRBJ1-5, with D tentatively TRBD1 (6 bases). This CDR3 has 14 amino acids. V was shortened by 8 bases and J by 1 base, with 12 bases between the two germline ends. CDR1 is LNHDA, CDR2 SQIVND, per germline (reference sequence). CDR3 in DNA: TGTGCCAGTCAGCCAGGGGTAAGCAATCAGCCCCAGCATTTT. It encodes CASQPGVSNQPQHF.

This clone was seen just once. V and J are TRBV19 and TRBJ2-5; 7 bases match TRBD2. The CDR3 has 15 amino acids. V trimming: 4 bases; J trimming: 4 bases; junction bases outside the gene matches: 9. Germline loops: CDR1 LNHDA, CDR2 SQIVND (reference sequence). The CDR3 DNA reads as TGTGCCAGTAGTACCGGACTAGGATTAGGAGAGACCCAGTACTTC. This gives the protein CASSTGLGLGETQYF.

V and J are TRBV30 and TRBJ1-1; D gene unclear. V dropped 0 bases and J dropped 6 bases, with 14 bases sitting between them. CDR3 size: 14 residues. From germline, CDR1 is GTSNPN and CDR2 SVGIG (reference sequence). CDR3 protein: CAWSVDRVRAEAFF. DNA for the CDR3: TGTGCCTGGAGTGTAGACCGAGTTCGGGCTGAAGCTTTCTTT.

The chain employs TRBV29-1 and TRBJ2-2; 14 bases match TRBD2. After removal of 5 bases from V and 6 bases from J, the junction contained 8 bases not matched to a gene. Germline V gene lookup returns CDR1 SQVTM and CDR2 ANQGSEA. CDR3 length: 16 amino acids. CDR3 loop: CSVPTGLAGDPGELFF. CDR3 in DNA: TGCAGCGTTCCTACGGGACTAGCGGGAGATCCCGGGGAGCTGTTTTTT.

The chain employs TRBV2 and TRBJ2-2; 7 bases match TRBD2. The trim removed 4 bases at V and 5 bases at J, leaving 10 bases unmatched. The germline V gene encodes CDR1 SNHLY and CDR2 FYNNEI. This CDR3 comprises 16 residues. CDR3 in amino acids: CASSVFGGGPTGELFF. The DNA for the CDR3 is TGTGCCAGCAGTGTTTTCGGGGGAGGGCCGACCGGGGAGCTGTTTTTT.